Following are 27 T cell receptor beta chains from one sample sequenced in a study of cytomegalovirus exposure and HLA in healthy donors. Vbeta (60) and Jbeta (13) primers were used in the PCR. The data were produced by immunoSEQ multiplex PCR, yet TCRdb's version contains in-frame clones alone and is incomplete. The listing contains 100,000 to 150,000 clones. Sequencing used PBMCs. These receptors were collected from a man aged 35-49 years in good health and CMV-seronegative.

This chain uses TRBV10-2 with TRBJ1-5; no firm D call. CDR3 length: 14 amino acids. CDR1 is WSHSY and CDR2 is SAAADI in the germline V gene. Between the trimmed V and J ends, which lost 2 bases and 3 bases, there was a span of 8 bases. The CDR3 bases are TGCGCCAGCAGTGAGGCCGGGGACAATCAGCCCCAGCATTTT. It codes for CASSEAGDNQPQHF.

The chain couples TRBV6-1 to TRBJ2-5; 7 bases align to TRBD1. The J call is uncertain, as TRBJ2-7 better fits the DNA end. Germline values: CDR1 MNHNS, CDR2 SASEGT. The CDR3 extends over 14 amino acids. CDR3 nucleotides: TGTGCCAGCAGTGTAGGGGGCACCCAATACGAGCAGTACTTC. Encoded protein: CASSVGGTQYEQYF.

The chain links TRBV18 to TRBJ1-4, with a weak D call TRBD1 (5 bases). Trimming left V 10 bases short and J 5 bases short, with 17 bases between. Germline V gene data show CDR1 as KGHSH and CDR2 as LQKENI. The CDR3 consists of 14 residues. CDR3 sequence reads: CATQGLTENEKLFF. For the CDR3, the DNA is TGTGCCACCCAAGGGTTGACAGAGAATGAAAAACTGTTTTTT.

This sequence joins TRBV15 and TRBJ2-7; 12 bases are a match to TRBD2. V lost 2 bases, J lost 4 bases, and 6 bases stayed unmatched. Germline V gives CDR1 LNHNV, CDR2 YYDKDF (reference sequence). The CDR3 length is 16 residues. The CDR3 DNA follows: TGTGCCACCAGCAGAACATCGACTAGCGGGAGTTACGAGCAGTACTTC. This translates into CATSRTSTSGSYEQYF.

The chain carries TRBV7-9 and TRBJ1-2; D gene ambiguous. The V gene lost 1 base and the J gene lost 6 bases, with 9 bases spanning the gap. The CDR3 is 13 residues long. Per germline, CDR1 SEHNR and CDR2 FQNEAQ (reference sequence). This chain's CDR3 is CASSLVPSDGYTF. The CDR3 bases are TGTGCCAGCAGCTTAGTCCCCTCAGATGGCTACACCTTC.

The chain has TRBV7-9 and TRBJ2-3; maybe TRBD2 (5 bases). Germline values: CDR1 SEHNR, CDR2 FQNEAQ (reference sequence). V lost 1 base, J lost 5 bases, and 10 bases lay in between. The CDR3 spans 14 residues. The CDR3 protein is CASSLGVREDTQYF. The CDR3 DNA is TGTGCCAGCAGCTTAGGAGTACGGGAAGATACGCAGTATTTT.

The V call is TRBV4-1, the J call TRBJ2-2, with TRBD2 identical over 7 bases. Per the germline V gene, CDR1 is MGHRA and CDR2 is YSYEKL. The length of the CDR3 is 15 residues. The junction had 12 bases not matched to a gene; V was cut back by 8 bases and J by 6 bases. CDR3 in amino acids: CASSVGGSRAGELFF. In DNA, the CDR3 is TGCGCCAGCTCCGTTGGCGGGAGTAGGGCCGGGGAGCTGTTTTTT.

The chain carries TRBV7-9 and TRBJ2-1, with D unresolved. This CDR3 contains 12 residues. V lost 7 bases and J 7 bases, leaving 11 bases between the germline ends. Germline-derived CDR1 and CDR2 are SEHNR and FQNEAQ (reference sequence). CDR3 sequence reads: CASNSRLNEQFF. The CDR3 bases are TGTGCCAGCAACTCAAGACTTAATGAGCAGTTCTTC.

The chain links TRBV5-6 to TRBJ2-7, with 7 bases identical to TRBD2. Per germline, CDR1 SGHDT and CDR2 YYEEEE. With 0 bases clipped from V and 1 base from J, the junction kept 7 bases outside the gene matches. The CDR3 contains 16 residues. The CDR3 loop is CASSLGSRDYSYEQYF. For the CDR3, the DNA is TGTGCCAGCAGCTTGGGAAGCCGGGACTATTCCTACGAGCAGTACTTC.

The V call is TRBV30, the J call TRBJ2-1; 7 bases match TRBD1. V gave up 3 bases and J gave up 15 bases; unmatched junction bases: 8. The germline V gene has CDR1 GTSNPN and CDR2 SVGIG (reference sequence). The CDR3 totals 11 residues. The CDR3 is CAWRLDRVPFF. In DNA, the CDR3 is TGTGCCTGGAGGCTCGACAGGGTACCGTTCTTC.

CDR3 in amino acids: CASSEREYYGYTF. The CDR3 nucleotides are TGTGCCAGCAGTGAAAGGGAGTACTATGGCTACACCTTC. V is TRBV2 and J is TRBJ1-2; the D is unclear. Germline V gene data show CDR1 as SNHLY and CDR2 as FYNNEI. V lost 2 bases, J lost 3 bases, and 7 bases lay in between. The CDR3 covers 13 residues.

The chain is built from TRBV21-1 and TRBJ2-7; TRBD1 was called by the table and not checked on the DNA. TRBV21-1 is reported as a pseudogene. The CDR3 spans 14 residues. CDR3 in DNA: TGTGCCAGCAGCAAAGGCAGGGATCTCTACGAGCAGTACTTC. Its translation: CASSKGRDLYEQYF.

This chain joins TRBV5-1 and TRBJ2-7; no clear D. With 0 bases removed from V and 4 bases from J, the gap between germline ends came to 8 bases. The CDR3 has 13 amino acids. The germline V gene encodes CDR1 SGHRS and CDR2 YFSETQ. CDR3: CASSLGSPYEQYF. The CDR3 DNA follows: TGCGCCAGCAGCTTGGGTAGTCCGTACGAGCAGTACTTC.

Concerning this clone: The sample has other DNA sequences that encode this CDR3 too. The genes are TRBV4-3 and TRBJ2-2, with 8 bases matching TRBD2. The germline gives CDR1 LGHNA, CDR2 YSLEER. CDR3 length equals 17 residues. Trimming took 0 bases from V and 2 from J; bases not matched to a gene: 5. CDR3: CASSQDSLAANTGELFF. The DNA of the CDR3 is TGCGCCAGCAGCCAAGATTCACTAGCGGCCAACACCGGGGAGCTGTTTTTT.

This chain links TRBV11-2 with TRBJ1-2; the D gene is possibly TRBD1 (6 bases). Germline V gene lookup returns CDR1 SGHAT and CDR2 FQNNGV. The CDR3 is 12 amino acids. V was clipped by 5 bases and J by 8 bases, with 12 bases between them. The CDR3 reads CASSPPGDGYTF. Here the CDR3 DNA reads TGTGCCAGCAGCCCCCCAGGGGACGGCTACACCTTC.

The J gene is TRBJ2-3, the V gene TRBV5-8; possibly TRBD1 for D (6 bases). Trimming took off 2 bases at V and 4 bases at J, with 14 bases between the two ends. This CDR3 has 15 amino acids. Germline-derived CDR1 and CDR2 are SGHTS and YDEGEE. CDR3 loop: CASSFLQGSADTQYF. CDR3 DNA: TGTGCCAGCAGCTTTCTACAGGGTAGTGCAGATACGCAGTATTTT.

V gene TRBV13 combines with J gene TRBJ2-5, with a possible D match to TRBD2 (6 bases). This CDR3 region has 16 residues. CDR1 is PRHDT, CDR2 FYEKMQ, per germline (reference sequence). V was trimmed by 4 bases and J by 1 base, leaving 16 bases between them. The CDR3 spells CASSSPGREPQETQYF. The CDR3 nucleotides are TGTGCCAGCAGCTCCCCCGGACGGGAGCCCCAAGAGACCCAGTACTTC.

The V gene is TRBV14, the J gene TRBJ2-5; TRBD2 matches at 8 bases. Germline V gives CDR1 SGHDN, CDR2 FVKESK. J gave up 0 bases and V 5 bases, and 17 bases lay outside the gene matches. CDR3 length equals 19 residues. The CDR3 DNA is TGTGCCAGCAGCAGACGCAGCGGGAGACCGGTGGGGTACCAAGAGACCCAGTACTTC. Translated, it gives CASSRRSGRPVGYQETQYF.

V is TRBV15 and J is TRBJ2-3; D not certain. Germline-derived CDR1 and CDR2 are LNHNV and YYDKDF (reference sequence). Between the trimmed V and J ends, which lost 1 base and 0 bases, there was a span of 11 bases. The length of the CDR3 is 16 residues. The CDR3 DNA sequence: TGTGCCACCAGCAGAGTTTACGTAACTAGCACAGATACGCAGTATTTT. The encoded protein is CATSRVYVTSTDTQYF.

The V gene is TRBV28, the J gene TRBJ2-3, with TRBD2 matching over 9 bases. The germline V gene encodes CDR1 MDHEN and CDR2 SYDVKM. J gave up 6 bases and V 6 bases, and 10 bases lay outside the gene matches. This CDR3 is 15 amino acids long. The CDR3 coding sequence is TGTGCCAGCAGCCCCCGGGGACTAGCTGTTGATACGCAGTATTTT. As protein: CASSPRGLAVDTQYF. The complete variable domain, with remaining parts taken from reference TRBV28 and TRBJ2-3, reads DVKVTQSSRYLVKRTGEKVFLECVQDMDHENMFWYRQDPGLGLRLIYFSYDVKMKEKGDIPEGYSVSREKKERFSLILESASTNQTSMYLCASSPRGLAVDTQYFGPGTRLTVL.

This chain connects TRBV5-1 to TRBJ1-2, with 7 bases identical to TRBD1. Germline V lookup: CDR1 SGHRS, CDR2 YFSETQ. The CDR3 has 14 amino acids. V lost 4 bases to trimming and J lost 3 bases; unmatched junction nucleotides: 6. This chain's CDR3 is CASSRTGSDYGYTF. In DNA form, the CDR3 reads TGCGCCAGCAGCCGGACAGGATCGGACTATGGCTACACCTTC.

This chain links TRBV29-1 with TRBJ2-1, with D perhaps TRBD1 (5 bases). The CDR3 sequence is 12 residues long. Between the trimmed V and J ends, which lost 2 bases and 8 bases, there was a span of 10 bases. CDR1 is SQVTM and CDR2 is ANQGSEA in the germline V gene. The CDR3 region is CSVEQGGHEQFF. The CDR3 nucleotides are TGCAGCGTTGAACAGGGTGGCCATGAGCAGTTCTTC.

The V gene is TRBV7-9, the J gene TRBJ1-1; D is possibly TRBD1 (5 bases). CDR1 is SEHNR and CDR2 is FQNEAQ in the germline V gene (reference sequence). V was cut by 2 bases and J by 10 bases, with 11 bases left in between. This CDR3 contains 12 residues. CDR3 loop: CASSLLGAGAFF. DNA of the CDR3: TGTGCCAGCAGCTTACTTGGGGCTGGAGCTTTCTTT.

On this clone: Compared with germline, one end of the junction differs, possibly owing to a read error. This rearrangement joins TRBV29-1 to TRBJ1-5; 7 bases fit TRBD1. The CDR3 length is 13 residues. From germline, CDR1 is SQVTM and CDR2 ANQGSEA. DNA for the CDR3: TGCAGCGTCCTGGAGGGGGCAGGTCAGCCCCGGCATTTT. Amino acids: CSVLEGAGQPRHF.

The chain is built from TRBV6-4 and TRBJ1-1; D ambiguous. V shed 4 bases and J shed 4 bases, with 10 bases lying between them. Germline V lookup: CDR1 MRHNA, CDR2 SNTAGT. This CDR3 is built from 13 residues. The DNA for the CDR3 is TGTGCCAGCAGTGCTGAGGCTGGCACTGAAGCTTTCTTT. It encodes CASSAEAGTEAFF.

The gene calls are TRBV6-5 and TRBJ2-3; TRBD2 matches 12 bases. Unmatched junction bases numbered 5, after V lost 5 bases and J lost 5 bases. This CDR3 comprises 15 residues. Germline CDR1 MNHEY, CDR2 SVGAGI. As DNA, the CDR3 is TGTGCCAGCAGTAAACAGGGACTAGCGGGAGATACGCAGTATTTT. The encoded protein is CASSKQGLAGDTQYF.

The chain combines TRBV6-5 with TRBJ2-1; TRBD2 matches 10 bases. This CDR3 is built from 15 residues. Germline V gene lookup returns CDR1 MNHEY and CDR2 SVGAGI. J lost 10 bases, V lost 5 bases, and 11 bases had no gene match. The CDR3 spells CASSQRAGGPREQFF. In DNA, the CDR3 is TGTGCCAGCAGTCAACGAGCGGGAGGGCCAAGAGAGCAGTTCTTC.